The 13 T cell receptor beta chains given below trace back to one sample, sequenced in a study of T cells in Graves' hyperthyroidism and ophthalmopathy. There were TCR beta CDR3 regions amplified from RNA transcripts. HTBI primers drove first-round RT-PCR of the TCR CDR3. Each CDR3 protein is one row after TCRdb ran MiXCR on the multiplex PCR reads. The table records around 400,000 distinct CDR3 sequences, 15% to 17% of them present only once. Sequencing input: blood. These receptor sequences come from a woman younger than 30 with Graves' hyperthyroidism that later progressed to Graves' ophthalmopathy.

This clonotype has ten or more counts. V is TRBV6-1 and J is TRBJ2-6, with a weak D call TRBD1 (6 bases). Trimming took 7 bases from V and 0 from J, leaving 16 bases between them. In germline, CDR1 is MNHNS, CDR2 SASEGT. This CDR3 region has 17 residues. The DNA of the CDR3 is TGTGCCAGCACCCTACAGGGAAGGGACTCTGGGGCCAACGTCCTGACTTTC. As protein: CASTLQGRDSGANVLTF.

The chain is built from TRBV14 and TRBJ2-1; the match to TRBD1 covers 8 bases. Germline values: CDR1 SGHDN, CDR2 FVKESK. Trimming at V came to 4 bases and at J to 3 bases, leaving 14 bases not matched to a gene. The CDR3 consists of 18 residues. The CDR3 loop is CASSLRSGQGGVYNEQFF. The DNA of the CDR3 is TGTGCCAGCAGCCTGCGGTCAGGACAGGGCGGGGTCTACAATGAGCAGTTCTTC.

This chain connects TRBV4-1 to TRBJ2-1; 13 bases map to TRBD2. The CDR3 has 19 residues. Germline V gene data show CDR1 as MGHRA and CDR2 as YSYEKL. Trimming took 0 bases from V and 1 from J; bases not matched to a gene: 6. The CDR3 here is CASSQDPWTSGSSYNEQFF. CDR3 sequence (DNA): TGCGCCAGCAGCCAAGATCCCTGGACTAGCGGGAGTTCCTACAATGAGCAGTTCTTC.

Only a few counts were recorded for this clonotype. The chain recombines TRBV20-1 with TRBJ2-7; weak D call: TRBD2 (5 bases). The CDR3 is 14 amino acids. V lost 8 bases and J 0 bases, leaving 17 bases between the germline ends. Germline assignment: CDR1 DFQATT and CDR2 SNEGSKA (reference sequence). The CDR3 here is CSTYLSDFSYEQYF. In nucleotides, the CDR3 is TGCAGTACCTATTTGTCGGACTTCTCCTACGAGCAGTACTTC.

DNA of the CDR3: TGTGCCAAAGGGACGGCGGATGGATATACGCAGTATTTT. It codes for CAKGTADGYTQYF. The chain is built from TRBV2 and TRBJ2-3; TRBD1 or TRBD2 may be the D gene (5 bases each). CDR3 length: 13 amino acids. V lost 10 bases and J 7 bases, leaving 18 bases between the germline ends. Germline V gene lookup returns CDR1 SNHLY and CDR2 FYNNEI.

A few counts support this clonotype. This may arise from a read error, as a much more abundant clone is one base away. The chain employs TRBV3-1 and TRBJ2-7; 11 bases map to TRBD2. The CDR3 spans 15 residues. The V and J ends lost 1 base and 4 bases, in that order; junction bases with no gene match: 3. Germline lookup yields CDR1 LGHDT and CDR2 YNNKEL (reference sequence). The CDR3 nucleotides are TGTGCCAGCAGCCAAGCTACTAGCGGGAGTTACGAGCAGTACTTC. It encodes CASSQATSGSYEQYF.

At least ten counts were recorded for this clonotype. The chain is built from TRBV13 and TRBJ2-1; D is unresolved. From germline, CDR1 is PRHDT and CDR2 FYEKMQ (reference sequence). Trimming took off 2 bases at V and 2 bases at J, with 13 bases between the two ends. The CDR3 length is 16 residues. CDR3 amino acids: CASSLSTVFPYNEQFF. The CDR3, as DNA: TGTGCCAGCAGCTTATCTACGGTTTTCCCCTACAATGAGCAGTTCTTC.

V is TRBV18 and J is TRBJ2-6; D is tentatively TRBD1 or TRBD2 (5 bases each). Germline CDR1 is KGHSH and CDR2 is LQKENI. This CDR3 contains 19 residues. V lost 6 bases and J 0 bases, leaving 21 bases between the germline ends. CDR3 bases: TGTGCCAGCTCCCATTTAAGCCGGGGCACGTTCTCTGGGGCCAACGTCCTGACTTTC. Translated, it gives CASSHLSRGTFSGANVLTF.

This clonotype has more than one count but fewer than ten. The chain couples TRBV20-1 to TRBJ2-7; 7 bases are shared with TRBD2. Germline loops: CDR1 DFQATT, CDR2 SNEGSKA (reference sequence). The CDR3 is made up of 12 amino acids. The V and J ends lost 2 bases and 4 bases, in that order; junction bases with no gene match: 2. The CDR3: CSARLAAYEQYF. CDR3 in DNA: TGCAGTGCTAGACTAGCGGCGTACGAGCAGTACTTC.

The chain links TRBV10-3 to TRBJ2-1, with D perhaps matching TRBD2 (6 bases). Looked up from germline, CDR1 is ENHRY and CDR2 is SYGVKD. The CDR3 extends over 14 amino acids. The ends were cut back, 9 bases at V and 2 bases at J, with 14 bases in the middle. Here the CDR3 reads CAIGGGNTYNEQFF. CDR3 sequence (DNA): TGTGCCATAGGAGGCGGGAACACCTACAATGAGCAGTTCTTC.

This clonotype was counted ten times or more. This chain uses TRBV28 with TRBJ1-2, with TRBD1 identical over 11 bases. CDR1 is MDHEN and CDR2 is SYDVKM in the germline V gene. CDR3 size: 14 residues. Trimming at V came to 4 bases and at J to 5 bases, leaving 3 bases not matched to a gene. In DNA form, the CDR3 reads TGTGCCAGCAGTTGGGGACAGGGGGGATATGGCTACACCTTC. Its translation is CASSWGQGGYGYTF.

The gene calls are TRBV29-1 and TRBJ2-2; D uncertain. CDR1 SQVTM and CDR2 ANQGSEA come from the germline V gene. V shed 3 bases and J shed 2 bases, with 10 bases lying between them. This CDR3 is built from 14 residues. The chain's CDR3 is CSVEDPFNTGELFF. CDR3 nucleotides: TGCAGCGTTGAGGACCCATTCAACACCGGGGAGCTGTTTTTT.

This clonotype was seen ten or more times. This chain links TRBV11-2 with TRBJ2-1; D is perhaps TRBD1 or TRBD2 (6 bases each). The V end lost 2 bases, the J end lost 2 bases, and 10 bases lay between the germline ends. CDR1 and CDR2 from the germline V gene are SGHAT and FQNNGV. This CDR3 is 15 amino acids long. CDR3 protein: CASSLMGGAYNEQFF. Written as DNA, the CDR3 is TGTGCCAGCAGCTTAATGGGGGGCGCCTACAATGAGCAGTTCTTC.